This T cell receptor beta chain was documented in a study of post-analysis software for immune sequencing data. Germline CDR1 and CDR2: SGHRS and YFSETQ. The CDR3 loop spans 17 amino acids. Trimming took 0 bases from V and 3 from J; bases not matched to a gene: 7. Study results and caveats: Controls showed lower frequencies than patients for roughly 5 TRBV segments, and TRBV5-6, TRBV5-1 and TRBV20-1 were among these.

Tagging with unique molecular identifiers was a feature of the TCR beta cDNA libraries. Approximately 500,000 cDNA molecules were obtained per 1 to 10 million input T cells. TCRdb called the PCR reads again in MiXCR, with one record for every CDR3 protein. Of 700,000 to 900,000 distinct CDR3 sequences detected, around 42% appear once; the ten largest clones hold 4.9%. Note on this clonotype: Antigen specificity is unknown.

This chain links TRBV5-1 with TRBJ2-1; the match to TRBD2 covers 9 bases. The receptor's source is a girl aged 5-17 years with multiple sclerosis. Sequenced sample: blood. DNA for the CDR3: TGCGCCAGCAGCTTGGCCGGTAGCGGGAGTAACTACAATGAGCAGTTCTTC. This codes for CASSLAGSGSNYNEQFF.